This entry describes one TCR beta chain. This entry comes from a study of T-cell memory formation after mild COVID-19. The authors produced TCR alpha and TCR beta cDNA libraries with sample barcodes and UMIs by 5'RACE using constant-segment primers. TCRdb recomputed calls from the 5' RACE reads with MiXCR, one row per CDR3 protein. The profile shows about 200,000 distinct CDR3 sequences, about a sixth of them singletons. Sequenced: PBMCs or a T cell subset sorted from them (not recorded which). This TCR was sampled from an adult woman who had mild COVID-19 (a few samples of this study predate the infection). Cell type and time point are not known.

The CDR3 spells CASSSTMTGLGLYEQYF. The DNA for the CDR3 is TGTGCCAGCAGCTCCACCATGACAGGTCTAGGCCTCTACGAGCAGTACTTC. The rearrangement joins TRBV5-6 to TRBJ2-7; TRBD1 might be the D (6 bases). The germline CDR1 and CDR2 sequences are SGHDT and YYEEEE. V lost 3 bases and J 3 bases, leaving 22 bases between the germline ends. The CDR3 consists of 17 residues. Based on the CDR3 plus reference TRBV5-6 and TRBJ2-7, the full variable domain is DAGVTQSPTHLIKTRGQQVTLRCSPKSGHDTVSWYQQALGQGPQFIFQYYEEEERQRGNFPDRFSGHQFPNYSSELNVNALLLGDSALYLCASSSTMTGLGLYEQYFGPGTRLTVT.